A selection of T cell receptor beta chains follows, all from one sample in a study of blood T cell dynamics during melanoma immunotherapy. Using immunoSEQ multiplex PCR, the repertoire was profiled, and TCRdb retains in-frame clones only, with some absent. The sample has about a thousand clones, about 90% seen once; the top ten hold 8% to 9.5%. The input for sequencing was cell-free DNA from blood, taken from a patient treated with checkpoint blockade. The receptors were gathered from a human donor with melanoma. Each CDR3 is given with its conserved first and last residue. The D gene is left open where the match is weak. Rows may omit the clone size; those that give it use once, few, many or a size class.

d_call	v_call	clone_size	j_call	cdr3_aa	cdr3_nt
TRBD2	TRBV30	NA	TRBJ2-3	CAWSRGSDTDTQYF	TGTGCCTGGAGCCGCGGGAGCGACACAGATACGCAGTATTTT
NA	TRBV28	NA	TRBJ2-1	CASGGIGYNEQFF	TGTGCCAGCGGGGGGATCGGGTACAATGAGCAGTTCTTC
TRBD2	TRBV5-1	once	TRBJ2-1	CASTRTSGNNEQFF	TGCGCCAGCACCCGGACTAGCGGGAACAATGAGCAGTTCTTC
NA	TRBV27	NA	TRBJ2-7	CASTPSWGPISYEQYF	TGTGCCAGCACCCCTTCTTGGGGACCTATCTCCTACGAGCAGTACTTC
TRBD1	TRBV9	NA	TRBJ2-6	CASRDPGQGFGRANVLTF	TGTGCCAGCAGAGATCCGGGACAGGGGTTCGGGAGGGCCAACGTCCTGACTTTC
NA	TRBV19	NA	TRBJ1-2	CASRPSGRNYGYTF	TGTGCCAGTAGGCCTAGCGGTAGAAACTATGGCTACACCTTC
TRBD2	TRBV19	NA	TRBJ2-5	CASSMERGRETQYF	TGTGCCAGTAGTATGGAGCGGGGTCGGGAGACCCAGTACTTC
NA	TRBV5-1	NA	TRBJ1-4	CASSLDHSATGEKLFF	TGCGCCAGCAGCTTGGACCACAGTGCAACTGGTGAAAAACTGTTTTTT
NA	TRBV28	once	TRBJ2-2	CASSFQQGHTGELFF	TGTGCCAGCAGTTTTCAACAGGGTCACACCGGGGAGCTGTTTTTT
TRBD1	TRBV15	NA	TRBJ1-2	CATSTRGQGASGYTF	TGTGCCACCAGCACACGCGGACAGGGGGCGTCGGGCTACACCTTC
NA	TRBV4-3	NA	TRBJ1-4	CASSQFNRVNEKLFF	TGCGCCAGCAGCCAATTCAACAGGGTAAATGAAAAACTGTTTTTT
NA	TRBV9	NA	TRBJ2-7	CASSVDSSYEQYF	TGTGCCAGCAGCGTGGACAGCTCCTACGAGCAGTACTTC
NA	TRBV13	NA	TRBJ2-1	CASSVTGGGSYNEQFF	TGTGCCAGCAGCGTAACCGGTGGCGGTTCCTACAATGAGCAGTTCTTC
NA	TRBV29-1	NA	TRBJ1-1	CSALKTGNTEAFF	TGCAGCGCACTCAAGACAGGGAACACTGAAGCTTTCTTT
NA	TRBV4-3	NA	TRBJ2-2	CASSQGDGGELFF	TGCGCCAGCAGCCAAGGGGACGGCGGGGAGCTGTTTTTT
TRBD2	TRBV6-1	NA	TRBJ2-1	CASTPTSIAEQFF	TGTGCCAGCACCCCGACTAGCATTGCTGAGCAGTTCTTC
NA	TRBV6-5	NA	TRBJ2-2	CASSPGGGNTGELFF	TGTGCCAGCAGCCCCGGCGGAGGAAACACCGGGGAGCTGTTTTTT
NA	TRBV29-1	NA	TRBJ2-3	CSFPRGSTDTQYF	TGCAGCTTTCCCCGCGGGAGCACAGATACGCAGTATTTT
NA	TRBV7-9	NA	TRBJ1-5	CASSSTGGELRNQPQHF	TGTGCCAGCAGCTCTACGGGGGGGGAGTTACGCAATCAGCCCCAGCATTTT
TRBD2	TRBV7-2	few	TRBJ2-1	CASSLAASGMSEQFF	TGTGCCAGCAGCTTAGCGGCTAGCGGGATGTCTGAGCAGTTCTTC
NA	TRBV5-1	NA	TRBJ2-3	CASRDSTDTQYF	TGCGCCAGCCGTGACAGCACAGATACGCAGTATTTT
NA	TRBV21-1	NA	TRBJ2-7	CASSKTGVYEQYF	TGTGCCAGCTCTAAAACCGGGGTCTACGAGCAGTACTTC
NA	TRBV28	NA	TRBJ1-1	CASSSATYSTEAFF	TGTGCCAGCAGTTCGGCGACATACTCCACTGAAGCTTTCTTT
NA	TRBV5-1	few	TRBJ2-2	CASRTGQNTGELFF	TGCGCCAGCAGGACGGGACAAAACACCGGGGAGCTGTTTTTT
TRBD1	TRBV7-2	NA	TRBJ1-2	CASSQTGGLSEGGYTF	TGTGCCAGCAGCCAGACAGGGGGGCTCAGCGAAGGAGGCTACACCTTC
NA	TRBV2	NA	TRBJ1-2	CASSEGGLLYGYTF	TGTGCCAGCAGTGAGGGGGGGCTCCTCTATGGCTACACCTTC
NA	TRBV6-5	NA	TRBJ2-7	CASSWTGTSYEQYF	TGTGCCAGCAGTTGGACCGGGACCTCCTACGAGCAGTACTTC
NA	TRBV28	NA	TRBJ1-4	CASRVPGTLQKLFF	TGTGCCAGCAGGGTACCCGGGACACTTCAAAAACTGTTTTTT
TRBD1	TRBV18	NA	TRBJ2-7	CASSPAGTGGYEQYF	TGTGCCAGCTCACCCGCCGGGACAGGGGGCTACGAGCAGTACTTC
NA	TRBV6-1	NA	TRBJ2-7	CASTTGTYYEQYF	TGTGCCAGCACCACAGGGACCTACTACGAGCAGTACTTC
NA	TRBV7-2	NA	TRBJ2-6	CASSLDSPSGANVLTF	TGTGCCAGCAGCTTAGACAGTCCCTCTGGGGCCAACGTCCTGACTTTC
NA	TRBV27	NA	TRBJ2-5	CASSFEAGVWETQYF	TGTGCCAGCAGTTTTGAGGCAGGGGTTTGGGAGACCCAGTACTTC
TRBD1	TRBV27	NA	TRBJ1-3	CASSLTGVSGNTIYF	TGTGCCAGCAGTTTAACAGGGGTCTCTGGAAACACCATATATTTT
TRBD1	TRBV5-6	NA	TRBJ1-4	CASSNQIRTGETNEKLFF	TGTGCCAGCAGCAACCAGATCAGGACAGGGGAAACTAATGAAAAACTGTTTTTT
NA	TRBV5-1	once	TRBJ2-7	CASSLDGPYEQYF	TGCGCCAGCAGCTTGGACGGACCCTACGAGCAGTACTTC
TRBD1	TRBV27	NA	TRBJ2-5	CASSLGQGGWETQYF	TGTGCCAGCAGTTTAGGACAGGGGGGGTGGGAGACCCAGTACTTC
NA	TRBV11-2	once	TRBJ1-2	CASSLTYYGYTF	TGTGCCAGCAGCTTAACCTACTATGGCTACACCTTC
TRBD2	TRBV11-1	few	TRBJ2-1	CASSRGLAGYNEQFF	TGTGCCAGCAGCCGGGGACTAGCCGGCTACAATGAGCAGTTCTTC
NA	TRBV6-1	NA	TRBJ1-1	CASRGVSWNTEAFF	TGTGCCAGCAGGGGGGTTTCTTGGAACACTGAAGCTTTCTTT
NA	TRBV28	NA	TRBJ2-1	CASSQTFSSYNEQFF	TGTGCCAGCAGCCAGACATTCAGCTCCTACAATGAGCAGTTCTTC
TRBD2	TRBV19	NA	TRBJ2-5	CASRPGTSGRAVETQYF	TGTGCCAGTAGACCTGGGACTAGCGGGAGGGCCGTGGAGACCCAGTACTTC
TRBD1	TRBV7-9	NA	TRBJ2-4	CASSLSRQGPSFGYF	TGTGCCAGCAGCTTATCACGACAGGGCCCAAGTTTTGGGTACTTC
TRBD1	TRBV4-2	NA	TRBJ1-1	CASSRLTGTGVNTEAFF	TGTGCCAGCAGCCGACTTACGGGGACAGGAGTGAACACTGAAGCTTTCTTT
NA	TRBV30	NA	TRBJ2-2	CAWRRRGNTGELFF	TGTGCCTGGAGACGGCGGGGGAACACCGGGGAGCTGTTTTTT
NA	TRBV19	NA	TRBJ2-5	CASSYPGFQETQYF	TGTGCCAGTAGTTACCCAGGGTTTCAAGAGACCCAGTACTTC
TRBD1	TRBV5-6	NA	TRBJ1-2	CASSTGPQGYNYGYTF	TGTGCCAGCAGCACGGGCCCACAGGGGTACAACTATGGCTACACCTTC
NA	TRBV9	NA	TRBJ2-1	CASSAGHRPAGQFF	TGTGCCAGCAGCGCGGGACACCGACCTGCTGGGCAGTTCTTC
TRBD1	TRBV28	NA	TRBJ1-4	CASSFWQGDEKLFF	TGTGCCAGCAGTTTTTGGCAGGGGGATGAAAAACTGTTTTTT
NA	TRBV19	few	TRBJ2-1	CASSIVSGPYNEQFF	TGTGCCAGTAGTATAGTGTCGGGACCTTACAATGAGCAGTTCTTC
NA	TRBV7-2	NA	TRBJ2-5	CASSSGPRDQYF	TGTGCCAGCAGCTCGGGACCCCGGGACCAGTACTTC
TRBD1	TRBV29-1	NA	TRBJ1-2	CSVEDLGTAYGYTF	TGCAGCGTTGAAGATCTGGGGACAGCCTATGGCTACACCTTC
NA	TRBV19	few	TRBJ2-1	CASSINNEQFF	TGTGCCAGTAGTATAAACAATGAGCAGTTCTTC
NA	TRBV30	NA	TRBJ2-1	CAWDSPFFRSSYNEQFF	TGTGCCTGGGATTCCCCGTTCTTTCGGAGCTCCTACAATGAGCAGTTCTTC
NA	TRBV29-1	NA	TRBJ1-2	CSVRDNYGYTF	TGCAGCGTCCGGGACAACTATGGCTACACCTTC
NA	TRBV27	once	TRBJ1-6	CASSFTGTWNSPLHF	TGTGCCAGCAGTTTCACCGGGACTTGGAATTCACCCCTCCACTTT
TRBD2	TRBV18	NA	TRBJ2-1	CASSPRLAGAGEQFF	TGTGCCAGCTCACCACGTCTAGCGGGAGCAGGCGAGCAGTTCTTC
NA	TRBV7-8	once	TRBJ1-2	CASSLDRFAPSTIYGYTF	TGTGCCAGCAGCTTAGATCGATTCGCCCCGAGCACCATCTATGGCTACACCTTC
NA	TRBV29-1	NA	TRBJ2-7	CSVEVVRNEQYF	TGCAGCGTTGAAGTTGTAAGAAACGAGCAGTACTTC
NA	TRBV7-2	NA	TRBJ2-1	CASSLTRTWSNEQFF	TGTGCCAGCAGCTTGACTCGGACGTGGTCCAATGAGCAGTTCTTC
TRBD2	TRBV28	NA	TRBJ2-7	CASSLDGGRREQYF	TGTGCCAGCAGTTTAGACGGCGGGAGGCGCGAGCAGTACTTC